Below are 8 T cell receptor beta chains sequenced from a single sample in a study of regulatory T cells in long-lasting Graves disease (dated by TCRdb to about 2021). Library method: multiplex PCR. TCRdb lists the instrument as Illumina HiSeq 4000. TCR beta libraries were built with iRepertoire HTBI primers and Arm-PCR amplification of CDR3 regions. Using fastp trimming at Q25 and MiXCR clonotype assembly, TCRdb reanalyzed the public sequencing data and kept in-frame beta chains. Each entry is one CDR3 protein sequence, shown with its most common DNA and genes. This sample is represented by about 540,000 distinct CDR3 sequences; approximately 15% of them were singletons. Clones ranked in the top ten supply 10% of the sample. The time point label, as the study defines it: newly diagnosed GD, antithyroid drugs for less than 3 months. For both TCR sequencing and RNA sequencing, RNA was extracted from PBMCs in TRIzol.

The sample was also reused in another study, on T cells in Graves' hyperthyroidism and ophthalmopathy.

Here the sequenced sample was peripheral blood mononuclear cells (PBMCs), taken at new diagnosis, from a patient treated with antithyroid drugs. These receptors all stem from a man aged 30 to 39 with Graves disease. Donor details come from another sample of the same person, matched by shared clones.

This clonotype occurred many times. DNA of the CDR3: TGTGCCAGCAGTTCGCAGGGGGCCCGCTCTGGGGCCAACGTCCTGACTTTC. It specifies CASSSQGARSGANVLTF. V gene TRBV6-5 combines with J gene TRBJ2-6; the match to TRBD1 covers 8 bases. The CDR3 loop spans 17 amino acids. Trimming at V came to 4 bases and at J to 0 bases, leaving 5 bases not matched to a gene. Germline V lookup: CDR1 MNHEY, CDR2 SVGAGI.

This clonotype has a single count. One end of the junction is discordant with germline, which a read error may explain. The rearrangement uses TRBV20-1 and TRBJ2-5; D ambiguous. Germline CDR1 DFQATT, CDR2 SNEGSKA (reference sequence). This CDR3 spans 13 amino acids. In nucleotides, the CDR3 is TGCAGTGCTAGAGAATGGGAAGAAGAGACCCAGTGCTTC. Translating it yields CSAREWEEETQCF.

For this clonotype: Its ends do not fully match the called genes, so a read error is possible. This chain connects TRBV28 to TRBJ1-3, with D tentatively TRBD1 (5 bases). This CDR3 is 14 amino acids long. Germline CDR1 and CDR2: MDHEN and SYDVKM. The chain's CDR3 is CASSRWGERNAIYF. CDR3 coding DNA: TGTGCCAGCAGCCGGTGGGGGGAGCGAAACGCCATATATTTT. The full variable domain, completed using reference TRBV28 and TRBJ1-3, is DVKVTQSSRYLVKRTGEKVFLECVQDMDHENMFWYRQDPGLGLRLIYFSYDVKMKEKGDIPEGYSVSREKKERFSLILESASTNQTSMYLCASSRWGERNAIYFGEGSWLTVV.

Notes on this clonotype: A clone one base away is much larger, so this may be a read error. This chain joins TRBV27 and TRBJ2-1; D perhaps matches TRBD2 (5 bases). The CDR3 runs to 15 residues. Per the germline V gene, CDR1 is MNHEY and CDR2 is SMNVEV (reference sequence). In DNA, the CDR3 is TGTGCCAGCAGTTTTTGGAGCGGTCAATACAATAAGCAGTTCTTC. Its protein product is CASSFWSGQYNKQFF.

V and J are TRBV5-4 and TRBJ2-5, with 9 positions matching TRBD1. The CDR3 contains 15 residues. The V and J ends lost 0 bases and 5 bases, in that order; junction bases with no gene match: 5. Germline-derived CDR1 and CDR2 are SGHNT and YYREEE (reference sequence). CDR3 residues: CASSLETGGWETQYF. The CDR3 DNA sequence: TGTGCCAGCAGCTTGGAAACAGGGGGCTGGGAGACCCAGTACTTC.

This clonotype has a handful of counts. CDR3: CSVEDRGRGLRGNTIYF. The CDR3 coding sequence is TGCAGCGTTGAAGATCGGGGCAGGGGGCTTCGTGGAAACACCATATATTTT. This chain links TRBV29-1 with TRBJ1-3; 8 bases fit TRBD1. Trimming removed 0 bases from V and 3 bases from J; junction bases left unmatched: 10. There are 17 residues in the CDR3. Per the germline V gene, CDR1 is SQVTM and CDR2 is ANQGSEA.

The chain couples TRBV27 to TRBJ2-1; 7 positions match TRBD2. Germline V gene data show CDR1 as MNHEY and CDR2 as SMNVEV (reference sequence). V trimming: 5 bases; J trimming: 3 bases; junction bases outside the gene matches: 10. The CDR3 is 16 residues long. The DNA for the CDR3 is TGTGCCAGCAGTCTTTCGACTAGCCGAGTCTACAATGAGCAGTTCTTC. This sequence encodes CASSLSTSRVYNEQFF.

This clonotype was picked up many times. V gene TRBV12-5 combines with J gene TRBJ1-3; no clear D gene. CDR1 and CDR2 from the germline V gene are LGHNT and FRNRAP. V lost 5 bases to trimming and J lost 0 bases, with 8 bases between them. The CDR3 spans 14 residues. DNA of the CDR3: TGTGCTAGTGGTCAGGAAATCTCTGGAAACACCATATATTTT. Translated: CASGQEISGNTIYF.